The clone carrying this T cell receptor beta chain appeared a few times. The data are from a study of blood T cell repertoires in COVID-19. Study as a whole: Collection of acute and convalescent COVID-19 samples took place in the United States, Italy and Spain.

From germline, CDR1 is MGHDK and CDR2 SYGVNS. The CDR3 has 16 amino acids. V gave up 5 bases and J gave up 0 bases, with 14 bases separating them. Profiling relied on immunoSEQ multiplex PCR, and the TCRdb table lists in-frame clones only, not all of them. The table has under 200,000 clones, about 85% seen once. The chain joins TRBV25-1 to TRBJ1-3; D is possibly TRBD1 (6 bases). The material sequenced was peripheral blood. This receptor was taken from a man between 40 and 49 years old with acute or convalescent COVID-19. CDR3 sequence: CASSPRQAYSGNTIYF. As DNA, the CDR3 is TGTGCCAGCAGTCCCCGACAGGCTTACTCTGGAAACACCATATATTTT. The full variable domain, completed using reference TRBV25-1 and TRBJ1-3, is EADIYQTPRYLVIGTGKKITLECSQTMGHDKMYWYQQDPGMELHLIHYSYGVNSTEKGDLSSESTVSRIRTEHFPLTLESARPSHTSQYLCASSPRQAYSGNTIYFGEGSWLTVV.